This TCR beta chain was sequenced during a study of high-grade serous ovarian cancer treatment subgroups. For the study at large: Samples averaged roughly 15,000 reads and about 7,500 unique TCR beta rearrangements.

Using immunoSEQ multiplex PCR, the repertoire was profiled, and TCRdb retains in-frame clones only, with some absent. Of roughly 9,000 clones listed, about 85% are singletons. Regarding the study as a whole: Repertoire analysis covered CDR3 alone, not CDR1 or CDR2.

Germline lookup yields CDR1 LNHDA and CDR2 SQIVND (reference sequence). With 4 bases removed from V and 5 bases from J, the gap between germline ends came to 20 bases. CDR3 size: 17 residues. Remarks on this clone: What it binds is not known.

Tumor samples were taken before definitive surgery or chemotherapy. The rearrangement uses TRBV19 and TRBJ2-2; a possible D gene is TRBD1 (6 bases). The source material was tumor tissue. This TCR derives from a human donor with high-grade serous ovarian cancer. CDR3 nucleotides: TGTGCCAGTAGTAGGGGACAATCCCGTATTAAAACCGGGGAGCTGTTTTTT. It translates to CASSRGQSRIKTGELFF.